The subject of this entry is one T cell receptor (beta chain). This entry is derived from a study of blood T cells in healthy people across ages. CDR1 is DFQATT, CDR2 SNEGSKA, per germline (reference sequence). V lost 5 bases and J lost 3; bases outside the gene matches: 10. The CDR3 is made up of 15 amino acids. Through a sample-barcoded 5' primer and a J-beta primer mix, a second PCR was run for roughly 7 to 12 cycles. Each CDR3 protein is one row after TCRdb ran MiXCR on the 5' RACE reads. The data contain some 850,000 distinct CDR3 sequences, roughly 25% of them singletons. This sample also belongs to another study, concerning T cells of mothers and their children. As reported in that work: Persistent microchimeric T cell clones were not found at ~100 per million sensitivity.

This clonotype originated in a boy younger than 18 in good health. The sequenced material came from blood. The chain carries TRBV20-1 and TRBJ2-3; 8 positions agree with TRBD2. The CDR3 reads CSAPNSGGGTDTQYF. The CDR3 DNA reads as TGCAGTGCTCCGAATTCGGGAGGGGGTACAGATACGCAGTATTTT.